The T cell receptor (beta chain) under discussion was sequenced for a study of blood T cells in healthy people across ages. A second PCR of about 7 to 11 cycles used a sample-barcoded 5' primer and a J-beta primer mix. MiXCR was run by TCRdb on the 5' RACE reads, yielding one entry per CDR3 protein. The sample contains 550,000 to 800,000 distinct CDR3 sequences, about a third of which appear only once. Trimming left V 6 bases short and J 5 bases short, with 11 bases between. Germline CDR1 reads SGHRS; CDR2 reads YFSETQ. This CDR3 has 13 amino acids. This TCR came from a woman of 80 years or more in good health. The sample consisted of blood. The chain couples TRBV5-1 to TRBJ2-2, with D possibly called TRBD1 or TRBD2 (5 bases each). The CDR3 loop reads CASNVEGTGELFF. CDR3 bases: TGCGCCAGCAATGTCGAGGGGACCGGGGAGCTGTTTTTT.